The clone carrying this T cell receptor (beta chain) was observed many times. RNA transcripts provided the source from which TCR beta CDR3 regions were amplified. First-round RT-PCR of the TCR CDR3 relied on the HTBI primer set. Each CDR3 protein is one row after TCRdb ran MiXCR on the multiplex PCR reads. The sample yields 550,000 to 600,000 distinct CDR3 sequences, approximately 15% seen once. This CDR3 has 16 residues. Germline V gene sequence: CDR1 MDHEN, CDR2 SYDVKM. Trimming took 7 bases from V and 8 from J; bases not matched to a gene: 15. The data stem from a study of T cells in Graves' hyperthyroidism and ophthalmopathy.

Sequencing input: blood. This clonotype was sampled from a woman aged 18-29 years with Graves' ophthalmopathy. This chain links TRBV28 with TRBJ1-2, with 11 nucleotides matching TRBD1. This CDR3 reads CASTSSLDRGLGGYTF. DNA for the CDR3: TGTGCCAGCACCTCCTCTTTGGACAGGGGGCTAGGAGGCTACACCTTC.